One sample yielded the 10 T cell receptor beta chains listed below, sequenced in a study of T cell responses to AZD1222 COVID-19 vaccine (dated by TCRdb to 2020 to 2023). Receptor amplification or capture employed the immunoSEQ multiplex PCR assay. In its TCRdb copy, this immuneACCESS table keeps in-frame sequences only and misses some clones. Where compared with another copy, unresolved V genes explain less than half of these, and the others have no known cause. The sample contains some 180,000 clones, about 92% of them found a single time. 10% of the sample goes to the ten largest clones. The sample's time point label is to be understood as: baseline before first vaccination. The specimen comprised peripheral blood, sampled on day 0 of AZD1222 vaccination. These TCRs come from an adult in good health.

The chain links TRBV5-5 to TRBJ1-1, with a tentative D call TRBD1 (6 bases). V shed 0 bases and J shed 2 bases, with 17 bases lying between them. CDR3 length: 17 residues. Germline V lookup: CDR1 SGHKS, CDR2 YYEKEE (reference sequence). This CDR3 reads CASSLAPGGLGNTEAFF. The CDR3 DNA follows: TGTGCCAGCAGCTTGGCCCCTGGGGGGCTGGGCAACACTGAAGCTTTCTTT.

The chain couples TRBV5-4 to TRBJ2-5, with D hard to call. V lost 4 bases to trimming and J lost 3 bases, with 4 bases between them. This CDR3 region has 11 residues. Germline CDR1 reads SGHNT; CDR2 reads YYREEE (reference sequence). The CDR3 nucleotides are TGTGCCAGCAGCGGAGAAGAGACCCAGTACTTC. Translated: CASSGEETQYF. Filled out from reference TRBV5-4 and TRBJ2-5, the complete variable domain reads ETGVTQSPTHLIKTRGQQVTLRCSSQSGHNTVSWYQQALGQGPQFIFQYYREEENGRGNFPPRFSGLQFPNYSSELNVNALELDDSALYLCASSGEETQYFGPGTRLLVL.

This chain joins TRBV2 and TRBJ2-5; D tentatively fits TRBD1 or TRBD2 (7 bases each). CDR1 and CDR2 (germline): SNHLY, FYNNEI. Trimming cost V 8 bases and J 4 bases, with 17 bases left between them. The CDR3 has 14 residues. CDR3 in DNA: TGTGCCAGCGGGGACCAGGGGGGGGCAGAGACCCAGTACTTC. This gives the protein CASGDQGGAETQYF.

The chain joins TRBV18 to TRBJ2-1, with TRBD2 matching 8 bases. Trimming took 4 bases from V and 4 from J; bases not matched to a gene: 12. From germline, CDR1 is KGHSH and CDR2 LQKENI. The CDR3 has 17 residues. CDR3 amino acids: CASSRSLSGGWYNEQFF. CDR3 nucleotide sequence: TGTGCCAGCTCACGATCACTCAGCGGGGGTTGGTACAATGAGCAGTTCTTC.

The chain joins TRBV3-1 (or the pseudogene TRBV3-2) to TRBJ2-2, with D unresolved. V was trimmed by 0 bases and J by 1 base, leaving 6 bases between them. Germline values: CDR1 LGHDT, CDR2 YNNKEL (reference sequence). CDR3 size: 15 residues. The CDR3: CASSQEVVNTGELFF. The CDR3, as DNA: TGTGCCAGCAGCCAAGAAGTAGTGAACACCGGGGAGCTGTTTTTT.

The CDR3 nucleotides are TGTGCCACCAGCTTACCTGGGACCGCTAGGTTCTACGAGCAGTACTTC. This encodes CATSLPGTARFYEQYF. The chain employs TRBV15 and TRBJ2-7; D possibly uses TRBD1 or TRBD2 (5 bases each). Between the trimmed V and J ends, which lost 5 bases and 3 bases, there was a span of 20 bases. The CDR3 contains 16 residues. The V gene's germline CDR1 is LNHNV and CDR2 YYDKDF (reference sequence).

This clone was counted a single time. V is TRBV3-1 (or the pseudogene TRBV3-2) and J is TRBJ1-2; 10 positions agree with TRBD1. After removal of 4 bases from V and 6 bases from J, the junction contained 8 bases not matched to a gene. CDR3 length equals 15 residues. CDR1 is LGHDT and CDR2 is YNNKEL in the germline V gene (reference sequence). The CDR3 DNA reads TGTGCCAGCAGCCTTTGGGACAGGGGTTTACATGGCTACACCTTC. Protein: CASSLWDRGLHGYTF.

Here the CDR3 reads CASSQDVNSPARSYEQYF. The DNA of the CDR3 is TGTGCCAGCAGCCAAGATGTTAACTCCCCGGCCCGTTCCTACGAGCAGTACTTC. The rearrangement joins TRBV4-2 to TRBJ2-7; D is unresolved. Germline V gene sequence: CDR1 LGHNA, CDR2 YNFKEQ. Trimming removed 0 bases at V and 1 base at J, with 19 bases between. The CDR3 runs to 18 residues.

This clone was found a few times. The V and J genes are TRBV7-3 and TRBJ2-3; no firm D call. Germline assignment: CDR1 SGHTA and CDR2 FQGTGA. The CDR3 runs 13 residues. The germline V and J ends were trimmed by 5 bases and 5 bases, with 11 bases remaining between them. In nucleotides, the CDR3 is TGTGCCAGCAGCCCGGGCGCCGTAGATACGCAGTATTTT. This encodes CASSPGAVDTQYF.

This clone was observed once. V is TRBV3-1 (or the pseudogene TRBV3-2) and J is TRBJ2-3, with 10 positions matching TRBD2. V trimming: 0 bases; J trimming: 7 bases; junction bases outside the gene matches: 13. The V gene's germline CDR1 is LGHDT and CDR2 YNNKEL (reference sequence). This CDR3 is built from 18 residues. In DNA, the CDR3 is TGTGCCAGCAGCCAAGAGGGATCTAGCGGGAGATGGCCGAATACGCAGTATTTT. As protein: CASSQEGSSGRWPNTQYF.